The entry below describes one T cell receptor (beta chain). This sample is part of a study of blood T cell repertoires in COVID-19. Study in general: The analysed material was cDNA or gDNA that came from T cells, B-cell-depleted T cells, or PBMCs.

In the authors' methods: Amplified reference gene primers provided the basis for estimating nucleated cell counts. Method: immunoSEQ multiplex PCR; TCRdb's copy keeps in-frame clones and lacks some. V and J calls and clone size are copied from that table; D and trimming were computed from the DNA. The sample records 25,000 to 30,000 clones, 87% being singletons. This CDR3 is built from 13 residues. With 4 bases removed from V and 3 bases from J, the gap between germline ends came to 10 bases. Germline loops: CDR1 SGDLS, CDR2 YYNGEE. The source of this sequence is a human donor in a cohort sampled during active COVID-19. The rearrangement uses TRBV9 and TRBJ1-2; D gene ambiguous. The sample taken for sequencing was peripheral blood. The CDR3 loop reads CASSSDWDYGYTF. DNA of the CDR3: TGTGCCAGCAGCTCCGACTGGGACTATGGCTACACCTTC.